This T cell receptor beta chain was documented in a study of blood T cell repertoires in COVID-19. Original processing notes: Reference gene primer amplification gave estimated nucleated cell counts. The table came from immunoSEQ multiplex PCR; TCRdb's copy has only in-frame clones and leaves some out. V, J and clone size reflect that table, while D and trimming were determined from the DNA. The sample holds around 260,000 clones, 85% to 90% seen once. The CDR3 sequence is 15 residues long. The germline V gene encodes CDR1 SGDLS and CDR2 YYNGEE. V lost 3 bases and J lost 1; bases outside the gene matches: 7.

The sequenced material came from peripheral blood. The TCR originated in a man aged 25-45 years with acute or convalescent COVID-19. The chain has TRBV9 and TRBJ2-7, with 7 nucleotides matching TRBD1. CDR3 nucleotide sequence: TGTGCCAGCAGCGCCACAGGGGAAGCGTCCTACGAGCAGTACTTC. Protein product: CASSATGEASYEQYF.